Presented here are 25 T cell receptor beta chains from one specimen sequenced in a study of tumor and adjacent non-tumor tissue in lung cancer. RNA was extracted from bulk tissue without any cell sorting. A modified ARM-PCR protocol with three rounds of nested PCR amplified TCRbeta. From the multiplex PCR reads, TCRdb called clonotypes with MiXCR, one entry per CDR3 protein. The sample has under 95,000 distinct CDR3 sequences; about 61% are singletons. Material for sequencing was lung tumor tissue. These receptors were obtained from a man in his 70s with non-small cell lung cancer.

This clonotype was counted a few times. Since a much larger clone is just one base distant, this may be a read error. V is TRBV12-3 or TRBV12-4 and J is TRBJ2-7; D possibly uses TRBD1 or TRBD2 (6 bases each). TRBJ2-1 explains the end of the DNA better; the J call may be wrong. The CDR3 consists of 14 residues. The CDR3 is CASSRWGASYEQFF. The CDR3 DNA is TGTGCCAGCAGCCGGTGGGGGGCTAGCTACGAGCAGTTCTTC.

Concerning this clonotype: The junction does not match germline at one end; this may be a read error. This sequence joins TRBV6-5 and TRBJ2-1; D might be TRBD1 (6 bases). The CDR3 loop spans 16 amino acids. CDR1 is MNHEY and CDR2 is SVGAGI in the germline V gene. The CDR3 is CASGPQGHGSLDEQFF. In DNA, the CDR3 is TGTGCCAGCGGGCCCCAGGGACATGGGTCGCTTGATGAACAGTTCTTC.

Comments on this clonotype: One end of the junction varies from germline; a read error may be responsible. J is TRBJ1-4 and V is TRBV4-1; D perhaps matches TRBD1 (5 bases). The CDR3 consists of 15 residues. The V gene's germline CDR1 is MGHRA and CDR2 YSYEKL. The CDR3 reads CASNQAGATNEKLFF. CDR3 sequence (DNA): TGCGCCAGCAACCAAGCCGGGGCGACGAATGAAAAACTGTTTTTC.

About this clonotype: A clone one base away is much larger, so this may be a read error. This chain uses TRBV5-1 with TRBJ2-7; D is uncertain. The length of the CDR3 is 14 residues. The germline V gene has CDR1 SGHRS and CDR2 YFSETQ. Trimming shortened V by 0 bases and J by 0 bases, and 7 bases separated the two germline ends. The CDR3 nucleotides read TGCGCCAGCAGCTTGGCGACCAACTCCTACGAGCAGTACTTC. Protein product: CASSLATNSYEQYF.

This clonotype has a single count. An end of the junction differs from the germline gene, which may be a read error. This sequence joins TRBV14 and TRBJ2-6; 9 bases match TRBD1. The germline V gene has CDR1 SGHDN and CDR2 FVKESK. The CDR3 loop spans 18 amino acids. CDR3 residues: CVSNQRTGVGSGANVLTF. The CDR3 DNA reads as TGTGTCAGCAACCAAAGGACAGGGGTGGGCTCTGGGGCCAACGTCCTGACTTTC.

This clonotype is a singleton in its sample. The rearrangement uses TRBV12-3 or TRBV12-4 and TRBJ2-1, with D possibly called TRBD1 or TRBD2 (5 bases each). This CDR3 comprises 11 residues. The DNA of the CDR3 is TGTACCAACAGACAAGGGGTCGGACTGTTCTTC. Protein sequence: CTNRQGVGLFF.

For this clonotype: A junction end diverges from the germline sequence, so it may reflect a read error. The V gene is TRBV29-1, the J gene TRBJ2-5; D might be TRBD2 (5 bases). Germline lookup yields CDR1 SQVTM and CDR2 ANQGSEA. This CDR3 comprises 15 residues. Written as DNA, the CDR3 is TGCAGCGTTGAAGGTTCTAGCAGGACCCAAGAGACCCAGTGTTTC. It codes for CSVEGSSRTQETQCF. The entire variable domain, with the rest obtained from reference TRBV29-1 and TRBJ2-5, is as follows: SAVISQKPSRDICQRGTSLTIQCQVDSQVTMMFWYRQQPGQSLTLIATANQGSEATYESGFVIDKFPISRPNLTFSTLTVSNMSPEDSSIYLCSVEGSSRTQETQCFGPGTRLLVL.

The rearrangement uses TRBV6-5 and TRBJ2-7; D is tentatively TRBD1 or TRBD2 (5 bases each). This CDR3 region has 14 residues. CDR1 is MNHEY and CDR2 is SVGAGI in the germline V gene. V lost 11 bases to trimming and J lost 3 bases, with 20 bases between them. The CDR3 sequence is CACNRTQGLYEQYF. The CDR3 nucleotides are TGTGCCTGCAACCGGACTCAGGGCCTCTACGAGCAGTACTTC.

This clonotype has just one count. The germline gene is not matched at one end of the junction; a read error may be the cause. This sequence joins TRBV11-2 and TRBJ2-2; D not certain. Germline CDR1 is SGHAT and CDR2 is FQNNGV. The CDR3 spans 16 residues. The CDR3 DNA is TGTGCCACCAGCTTGCTCGTGGCCACGAACACCTGGGAGCTGTTTTTT. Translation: CATSLLVATNTWELFF.

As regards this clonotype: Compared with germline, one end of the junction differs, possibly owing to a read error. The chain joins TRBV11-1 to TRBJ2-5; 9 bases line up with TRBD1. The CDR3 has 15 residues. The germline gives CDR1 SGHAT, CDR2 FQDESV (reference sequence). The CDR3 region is CASSLRDRVFDTQYF. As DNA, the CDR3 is TGTGCTAGCAGCCTCCGGGACAGGGTTTTTGATACCCAGTACTTC.

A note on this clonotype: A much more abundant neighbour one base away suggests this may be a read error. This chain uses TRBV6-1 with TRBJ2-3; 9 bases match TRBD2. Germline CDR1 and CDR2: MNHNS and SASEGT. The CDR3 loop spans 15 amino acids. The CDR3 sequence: CASKPQLAGTDTRYF. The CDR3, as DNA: TGTGCCAGCAAACCCCAACTAGCGGGCACAGATACGCGGTATTTT.

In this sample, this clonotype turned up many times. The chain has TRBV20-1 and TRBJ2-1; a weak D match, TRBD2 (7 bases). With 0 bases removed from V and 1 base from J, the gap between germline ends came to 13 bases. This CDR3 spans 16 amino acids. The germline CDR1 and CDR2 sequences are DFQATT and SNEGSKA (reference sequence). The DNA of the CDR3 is TGCAGTGCTAGAGATGAGGGGGGGCGTTCCTACAATGAGCAGTTCTTC. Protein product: CSARDEGGRSYNEQFF.

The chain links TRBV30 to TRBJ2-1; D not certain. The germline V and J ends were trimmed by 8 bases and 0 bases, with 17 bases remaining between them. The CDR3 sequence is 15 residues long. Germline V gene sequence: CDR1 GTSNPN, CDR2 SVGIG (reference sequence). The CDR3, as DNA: TGTGCCCCCGCCGGGCTGCTGAGCTCCTACAATGAGCAGTTCTTC. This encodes CAPAGLLSSYNEQFF.

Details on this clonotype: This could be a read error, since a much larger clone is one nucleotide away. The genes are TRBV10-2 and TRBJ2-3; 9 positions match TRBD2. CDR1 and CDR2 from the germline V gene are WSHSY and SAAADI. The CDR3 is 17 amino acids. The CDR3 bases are TGCGCCAGCAGAGGCGGGAGGGCCCTAACCCCCACAGATACGCACTATTTT. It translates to CASRGGRALTPTDTHYF.

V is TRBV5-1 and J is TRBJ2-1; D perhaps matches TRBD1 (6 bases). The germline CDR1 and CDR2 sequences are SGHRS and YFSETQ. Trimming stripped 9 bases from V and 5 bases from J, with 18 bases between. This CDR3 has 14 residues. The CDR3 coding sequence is TGCGCCACAGCGATAGTGGGGGCCAACAATGAGCAGTTCTTC. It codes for CATAIVGANNEQFF.

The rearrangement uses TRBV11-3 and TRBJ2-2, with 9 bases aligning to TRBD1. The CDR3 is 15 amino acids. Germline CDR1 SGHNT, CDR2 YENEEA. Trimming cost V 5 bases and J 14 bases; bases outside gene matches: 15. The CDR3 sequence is CASSPGTGPTEDLFF. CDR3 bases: TGTGCCAGCAGCCCCGGGACAGGGCCCACCGAGGATCTGTTTTTT.

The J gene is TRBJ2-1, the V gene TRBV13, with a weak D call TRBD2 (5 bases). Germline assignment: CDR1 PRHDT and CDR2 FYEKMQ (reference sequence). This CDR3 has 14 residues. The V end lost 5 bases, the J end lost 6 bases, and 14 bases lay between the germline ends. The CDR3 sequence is CASSRTRDFNEQFF. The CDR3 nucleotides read TGTGCCAGCAGCCGAACTAGGGATTTCAATGAGCAGTTCTTC.

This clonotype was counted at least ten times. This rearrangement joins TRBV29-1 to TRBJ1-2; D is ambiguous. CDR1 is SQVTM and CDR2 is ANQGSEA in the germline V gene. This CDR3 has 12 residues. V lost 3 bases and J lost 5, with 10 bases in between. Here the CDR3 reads CSVDVQRYGYTF. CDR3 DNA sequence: TGCAGCGTTGACGTCCAGCGGTATGGCTACACCTTC.

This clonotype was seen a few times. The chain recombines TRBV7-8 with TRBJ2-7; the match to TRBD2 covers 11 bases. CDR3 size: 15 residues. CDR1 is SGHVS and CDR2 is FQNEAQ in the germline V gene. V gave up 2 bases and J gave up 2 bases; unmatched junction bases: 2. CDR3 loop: CASSLLAGGAYEQYF. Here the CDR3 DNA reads TGTGCCAGCAGCTTACTAGCGGGAGGAGCCTACGAGCAGTACTTC. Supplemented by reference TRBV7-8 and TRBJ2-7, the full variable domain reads GAGVSQSPRYKVAKRGQDVALRCDPISGHVSLFWYQQALGQGPEFLTYFQNEAQLDKSGLPSDRFFAERPEGSVSTLKIQRTQQEDSAVYLCASSLLAGGAYEQYFGPGTRLTVT.

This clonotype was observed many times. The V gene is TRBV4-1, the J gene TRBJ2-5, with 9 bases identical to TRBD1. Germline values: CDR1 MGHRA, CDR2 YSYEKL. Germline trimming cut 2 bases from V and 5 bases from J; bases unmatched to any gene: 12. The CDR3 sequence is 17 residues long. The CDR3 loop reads CASSQTGGYGYSETQYF. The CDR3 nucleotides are TGCGCCAGCAGCCAAACAGGGGGCTACGGATATTCGGAGACCCAGTACTTC.

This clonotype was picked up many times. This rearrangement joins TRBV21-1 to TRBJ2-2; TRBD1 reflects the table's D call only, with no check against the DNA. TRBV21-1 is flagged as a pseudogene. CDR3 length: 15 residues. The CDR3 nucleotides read TGTGCCAGCAGCTCGCCCGGGACGCCAGGCGGGGAGCTGTTTTTT. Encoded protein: CASSSPGTPGGELFF.

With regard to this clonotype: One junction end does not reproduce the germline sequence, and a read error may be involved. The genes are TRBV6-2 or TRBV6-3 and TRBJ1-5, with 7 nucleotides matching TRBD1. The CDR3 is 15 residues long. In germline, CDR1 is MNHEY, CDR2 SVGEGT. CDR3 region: CTSSADRVCNQPQHF. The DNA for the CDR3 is TGTACCAGCAGCGCCGACAGGGTGTGCAATCAGCCCCAACATTTT.

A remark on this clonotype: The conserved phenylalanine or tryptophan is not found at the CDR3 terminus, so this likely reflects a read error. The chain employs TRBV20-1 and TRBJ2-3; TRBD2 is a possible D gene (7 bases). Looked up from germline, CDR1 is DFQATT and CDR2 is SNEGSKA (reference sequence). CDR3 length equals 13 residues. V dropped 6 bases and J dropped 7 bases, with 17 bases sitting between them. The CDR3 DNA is TGCAGTGCCCACTGGGGGGGCAGATATACGCAGTATTAT. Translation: CSAHWGGRYTQYY.

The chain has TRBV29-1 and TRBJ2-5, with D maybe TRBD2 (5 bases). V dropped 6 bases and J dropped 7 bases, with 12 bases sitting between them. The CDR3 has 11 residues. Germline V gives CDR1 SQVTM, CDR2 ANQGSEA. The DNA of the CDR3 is TGCAGCGTCGATGGGGAGCGGACCCAGTACTTC. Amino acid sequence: CSVDGERTQYF.

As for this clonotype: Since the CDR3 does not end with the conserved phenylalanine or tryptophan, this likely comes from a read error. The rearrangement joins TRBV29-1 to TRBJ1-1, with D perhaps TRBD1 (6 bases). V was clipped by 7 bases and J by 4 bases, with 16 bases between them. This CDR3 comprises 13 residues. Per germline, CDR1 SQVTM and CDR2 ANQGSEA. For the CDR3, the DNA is TGCAGCGGCGTACAGGGAGGAGGCACTGAAGCTTTCATT. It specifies CSGVQGGGTEAFI.